The sequence of this T cell receptor (beta chain) was determined in a study of immune evolution from preneoplasia to lung adenocarcinoma (dated by TCRdb to the early 2020s). For the study in its entirety: The study combined immune gene expression, TCR sequencing and multiplex immunofluorescence to profile immune contexture across lung adenocarcinoma precursors and invasive adenocarcinoma. Resected precursor lesions (AAH, AIS, MIA) and invasive adenocarcinomas were compared against paired morphologically normal lung tissue. The sample size was set by how many specimens were available, not by a prior power calculation. The immune data were combined with whole exome sequencing and methylation data from the same cohort of nodules. In total, the cohort included 50 to 65 patients with pulmonary nodules, all of whom underwent surgical resection. The TCR sequencing data were obtained from about 47 patients. The study reported that fewer than 130 samples were used for TCR sequencing. POLYSOLVER was used to infer Class I HLA alleles from exome data, and LOHHLA was used to detect allele-specific HLA loss. Study-wide conclusions, independent of this receptor: Top T cell clone frequencies were highest in normal lung and appeared to decrease progressively from AAH through AIS, MIA and invasive adenocarcinoma. The findings rested on association rather than direct causation, and larger cohorts with long-term follow-up and longitudinal biopsies were considered necessary. Because all patients came from Japan and China, whether the findings apply to Western populations was uncertain. The highest clonality was observed in normal lung, whereas higher T cell density and diversity but lower clonality appeared to be present in later-stage lesions.

Using the immunoSEQ hsTCRbeta Kit, TCR beta CDR3 regions were sequenced from DNA. Per the authors' processing: The ImmunoSEQ Analyzer was used to analyse the TCR sequencing data. T cell clonality was defined as 1 minus Pielou's evenness computed on productive rearrangements. To measure T cell diversity, the inverse Simpson index was applied to productive templates. T cell density was defined as TCR beta template counts normalized to usable DNA, with usable DNA estimated by amplification and sequencing of housekeeping genes. Two-sided Kruskal-Wallis tests were used to compare TCR metrics between histologic stages. TCRdb's version of the immuneACCESS table is confined to in-frame rearrangements and falls short of the full clone set. An unresolved V gene accounts for under half of the shortfall where checked; the remainder is of unknown origin. V, J and clone size were drawn from that table, and D and trimming were deduced from the DNA. This sample lists roughly 5,000 clones; more than 65% were detected once. The ten biggest clones cover 10% to 15% of the sample.

About this clone: Its specific antigen is unknown. No much larger clone exists at a distance of one base, and base qualities are not known.

Resection was performed on patients in Japan or China between the mid-2010s and the late 2010s. Histologic diagnosis of each case was confirmed independently by two lung cancer pathologists on H&E slides. The AllPrep DNA/RNA FFPE Kit was used to isolate DNA from FFPE tissue. Via the germline V gene, CDR1 is MDHEN and CDR2 SYDVKM. V is pared back by 6 bases and J by 5 bases, with 19 bases lying between the germline termini. The CDR3 holds 15 amino acids from the cysteine to the phenylalanine. The CDR3 DNA has 45 bases and is translated from base 1. The sample consisted of FFPE normal lung tissue adjacent to the tumor. The V gene is TRBV28 and the J gene is TRBJ2-5, and perhaps TRBD1 as D gene, on 6 matching bases. The receptor was isolated from a person aged 50-70 years with lung adenocarcinoma. The bases read TGTGCCAGCAGGGAAAGAACAGGGAAAGGGGAGACCCAGTACTTC. Its protein reads: CASRERTGKGETQYF.